Listed here are 8 T cell receptor beta chains from one sample, sequenced in a study of T cell responses to AZD1222 COVID-19 vaccine. Assay: immunoSEQ multiplex PCR; the TCRdb copy retains only in-frame clones and omits some. Among about 48,000 clones listed, approximately 83% were seen once. Material: peripheral blood, obtained 28 days after the second AZD1222 dose. The receptor set was obtained from an adult who received the AZD1222 COVID-19 vaccine.

This clone was counted only a few times. The rearrangement joins TRBV6-1 to TRBJ2-3; no firm D call. The CDR3 sequence is 14 residues long. Per germline, CDR1 MNHNS and CDR2 SASEGT. V shed 3 bases and J shed 0 bases, with 7 bases lying between them. The CDR3 loop reads CASSEHQSTDTQYF. CDR3 DNA: TGTGCCAGCAGTGAGCACCAAAGCACAGATACGCAGTATTTT.

The chain links TRBV7-2 to TRBJ1-2; 7 positions match TRBD1. V dropped 5 bases and J dropped 4; count of bases not matched to a gene: 10. Germline values: CDR1 SGHTA, CDR2 FQGNSA. This CDR3 contains 15 residues. The CDR3 here is CASSGGQVGSYGYTF. The CDR3 coding sequence is TGTGCCAGCAGCGGTGGACAGGTGGGCAGCTATGGCTACACCTTC.

This clone was counted once. The rearrangement links TRBV14 to TRBJ1-2, with 9 nucleotides matching TRBD1. The CDR3 loop spans 13 amino acids. The germline V gene has CDR1 SGHDN and CDR2 FVKESK. V gave up 4 bases and J gave up 8 bases; unmatched junction bases: 5. The CDR3 nucleotides read TGTGCCAGCAGCCCACGGACAGGGGACGGCTACACCTTC. It translates to CASSPRTGDGYTF.

This clone was counted between two and nine times. This chain uses TRBV27 with TRBJ2-7; TRBD2 might be the D (6 bases). CDR3 length equals 14 residues. V was shortened by 2 bases and J by 4 bases, with 12 bases between the two germline ends. Looked up from germline, CDR1 is MNHEY and CDR2 is SMNVEV (reference sequence). The DNA for the CDR3 is TGTGCCAGCAGTTTAAATGGCGGGGTTTACGAGCAGTACTTC. Amino acid sequence: CASSLNGGVYEQYF.

The chain combines TRBV4-2 with TRBJ1-1, with TRBD1 matching over 7 bases. The CDR3 spans 16 residues. Losses at the gene ends were 4 bases for V and 0 bases for J; bases not matched to a gene: 8. Germline V gene sequence: CDR1 LGHNA, CDR2 YNFKEQ. CDR3 in amino acids: CASSPSEGTVNTEAFF. As DNA, the CDR3 is TGTGCCAGCAGCCCGAGCGAGGGGACAGTGAACACTGAAGCTTTCTTT.

The genes are TRBV10-3 and TRBJ2-1, with 7 bases aligning to TRBD2. This CDR3 region has 15 residues. After removal of 8 bases from V and 14 bases from J, the junction contained 21 bases not matched to a gene. Germline assignment: CDR1 ENHRY and CDR2 SYGVKD. The CDR3 reads CAISSTSDLSGIKFF. The DNA for the CDR3 is TGTGCCATCTCCTCAACATCTGACTTGAGCGGGATCAAGTTCTTC.

The rearrangement joins TRBV5-1 to TRBJ1-1; TRBD1 matches at 7 bases. V lost 2 bases, J lost 4 bases, and 5 bases stayed unmatched. CDR1 and CDR2 from the germline V gene are SGHRS and YFSETQ. The CDR3 consists of 14 residues. The CDR3 here is CASSLQGRGTEAFF. In DNA form, the CDR3 reads TGCGCCAGCAGCTTACAGGGGCGGGGCACTGAAGCTTTCTTT.

This clone was seen just once. V usage is TRBV18 and J usage is TRBJ2-1; no clear D. Trimming left V 3 bases short and J 2 bases short, with 17 bases between. The CDR3 runs to 17 residues. From germline, CDR1 is KGHSH and CDR2 LQKENI. The chain's CDR3 is CASSPNSPSTAYNEQFF. CDR3 nucleotide sequence: TGTGCCAGCTCACCGAATAGCCCTTCCACTGCCTACAATGAGCAGTTCTTC.